This TCR beta chain is from a study of blood T cell repertoires in COVID-19. Whole-study context: Sites across the United States, Italy and Spain contributed samples from acute and convalescent COVID-19.

Original processing notes: Cell counts per sample came from amplifying reference gene primers. Assay: immunoSEQ multiplex PCR; the TCRdb copy retains only in-frame clones and omits some. V, J and clone size reflect that table, while D and trimming were determined from the DNA. This sample has some 700,000 clones, with 90% found just once. The ends were cut back, 7 bases at V and 4 bases at J, with 11 bases in the middle. Germline CDR1 MNHEY, CDR2 SVGAGI. CDR3 length: 13 residues. The sample was peripheral blood. This TCR was recovered from a woman aged 18-30 years with acute or convalescent COVID-19. The rearrangement joins TRBV6-5 to TRBJ2-1; no clear D. The CDR3 loop is CASTAARYNEQFF. Written as DNA, the CDR3 is TGTGCCAGCACGGCCGCTAGGTACAATGAGCAGTTCTTC.